The 22 T cell receptor beta chains given below trace back to one sample, sequenced in a study of blood T cell repertoires in COVID-19. Some clones are missing from TCRdb's copy, which holds only in-frame ones; the method was immunoSEQ multiplex PCR. The data show about 320,000 clones, more than 75% seen once. Input material: PBMCs or T cells enriched from blood (not recorded which). These receptors were taken from a man in his 60s who had recovered from COVID-19.

The chain combines TRBV19 with TRBJ2-2, with 7 bases lining up with TRBD1. The germline CDR1 and CDR2 sequences are LNHDA and SQIVND (reference sequence). This CDR3 contains 16 residues. With 2 bases clipped from V and 6 bases from J, the junction kept 9 bases outside the gene matches. CDR3 nucleotide sequence: TGTGCCAGTAGTATAAGGCAGGGGGTGATCCCCGGGGAGCTGTTTTTT. It specifies CASSIRQGVIPGELFF.

The rearrangement uses TRBV27 and TRBJ2-7; 7 nucleotides match TRBD2. With 2 bases clipped from V and 6 bases from J, the junction kept 7 bases outside the gene matches. CDR1 is MNHEY, CDR2 SMNVEV, per germline (reference sequence). This CDR3 has 14 residues. Here the CDR3 DNA reads TGTGCCAGCAGTTTACCCGGGACTATCGGCGAGCAGTACTTC. Its protein product is CASSLPGTIGEQYF.

CDR3 sequence: CATSPGEGGLNEQYF. The CDR3 nucleotides read TGTGCCACCAGCCCGGGGGAAGGGGGCTTGAACGAGCAGTACTTC. The rearrangement links TRBV15 to TRBJ2-7, with D possibly being TRBD1 (7 bases). The germline V gene encodes CDR1 LNHNV and CDR2 YYDKDF (reference sequence). V was trimmed by 5 bases and J by 5 bases, leaving 19 bases between them. The CDR3 runs 15 residues.

The rearrangement links TRBV7-9 to TRBJ2-7, with 7 bases that match TRBD2. The V and J ends lost 5 bases and 6 bases, in that order; junction bases with no gene match: 4. The CDR3 sequence is 12 residues long. Germline values: CDR1 SEHNR, CDR2 FQNEAQ (reference sequence). The CDR3 here is CASSGRGVEQYF. For the CDR3, the DNA is TGTGCCAGCAGCGGTCGGGGGGTCGAGCAGTACTTC.

This rearrangement joins TRBV27 to TRBJ2-2, with 7 bases fitting TRBD2. Germline-derived CDR1 and CDR2 are MNHEY and SMNVEV (reference sequence). The J segment lost 7 bases and the V segment lost 7 bases, leaving 3 bases of the junction unmatched. The CDR3 is 12 residues long. The CDR3 nucleotides read TGTGCCAGCAAAACGGGGGGCGGGGAGCTGTTTTTT. Protein sequence: CASKTGGGELFF.

This chain joins TRBV10-3 and TRBJ2-3, with 10 positions matching TRBD2. Germline V CDR1 and CDR2: ENHRY, SYGVKD. The CDR3 is made up of 13 amino acids. V was clipped by 10 bases and J by 6 bases; unmatched bases: 7. The chain's CDR3 is CATSLAGPDTQYF. The CDR3 coding sequence is TGTGCCACCTCACTAGCGGGACCGGATACGCAGTATTTT.

The gene calls are TRBV3-1 (or the pseudogene TRBV3-2) and TRBJ1-1, with D maybe TRBD1 (5 bases). V lost 3 bases and J 5 bases, leaving 19 bases between the germline ends. There are 16 residues in the CDR3. Germline V gives CDR1 LGHDT, CDR2 YNNKEL (reference sequence). CDR3 in amino acids: CASSQEGSHQGTEAFF. Written as DNA, the CDR3 is TGTGCCAGCAGCCAGGAGGGGTCACACCAAGGGACTGAAGCTTTCTTT.

The count of this clone is one. The rearrangement links TRBV7-3 to TRBJ1-1; TRBD1 matches at 7 bases. With V trimmed by 5 bases and J by 5 bases, 8 bases remained unmatched. The length of the CDR3 is 14 residues. The germline V gene has CDR1 SGHTA and CDR2 FQGTGA. The CDR3 loop is CASSQNRGRTEAFF. The CDR3 DNA sequence: TGTGCCAGCAGCCAGAACAGGGGTAGGACTGAAGCTTTCTTT.

The J gene is TRBJ1-4, the V gene TRBV28; TRBD1 aligns across 7 bases. Germline assignment: CDR1 MDHEN and CDR2 SYDVKM. J was trimmed by 8 bases and V by 6 bases; bases with no gene match: 12. This CDR3 comprises 15 residues. CDR3 residues: CASSPAQGRREKLFF. The DNA of the CDR3 is TGTGCCAGCAGCCCTGCACAGGGGCGGAGGGAAAAACTGTTTTTT.

The rearrangement uses TRBV30 and TRBJ1-6, with D tentatively TRBD1 (6 bases). Trimming removed 0 bases at V and 7 bases at J, with 10 bases between. Germline V gene sequence: CDR1 GTSNPN, CDR2 SVGIG (reference sequence). The CDR3 length is 14 residues. The CDR3 loop reads CAWSVYQGNSPLHF. In nucleotides, the CDR3 is TGTGCCTGGAGTGTATACCAGGGGAATTCACCCCTCCACTTT. The full variable domain, completed using reference TRBV30 and TRBJ1-6, is SQTIHQWPATLVQPVGSPLSLECTVEGTSNPNLYWYRQAAGRGLQLLFYSVGIGQISSEVPQNLSASRPQDRQFILSSKKLLLSDSGFYLCAWSVYQGNSPLHFGNGTRLTVT.

The chain is built from TRBV5-3 and TRBJ1-5, with a possible D match to TRBD1 (6 bases). Being an ORF, TRBV5-3 has a function that is uncertain. Trimming pared 8 bases from V and 1 base from J, leaving 25 bases between. This CDR3 has 18 amino acids. The chain's CDR3 is CARPHDRAKDRSNQPQHF. The CDR3 coding sequence is TGTGCCAGGCCGCACGATAGAGCGAAGGACAGAAGCAATCAGCCCCAGCATTTT.

The V gene is TRBV10-3, the J gene TRBJ2-5, with D perhaps matching TRBD1 (6 bases). The germline V and J ends were trimmed by 10 bases and 0 bases, with 15 bases remaining between them. Germline CDR1 is ENHRY and CDR2 is SYGVKD. This CDR3 comprises 14 residues. CDR3 loop: CATRQDLYQETQYF. The CDR3 nucleotides read TGTGCCACTCGACAGGATCTTTACCAAGAGACCCAGTACTTC.

The chain has TRBV7-9 and TRBJ2-5; D perhaps matches TRBD1 (5 bases). With 6 bases removed from V and 5 bases from J, the gap between germline ends came to 19 bases. Germline V gene sequence: CDR1 SEHNR, CDR2 FQNEAQ (reference sequence). There are 15 residues in the CDR3. The CDR3: CASSGASGDRETQYF. CDR3 DNA: TGTGCCAGCAGTGGGGCCAGTGGCGACCGGGAGACCCAGTACTTC.

The V call is TRBV7-9, the J call TRBJ1-1; possibly TRBD1 for D (5 bases). The V end lost 2 bases, the J end lost 4 bases, and 17 bases lay between the germline ends. The CDR3 totals 16 residues. Per the germline V gene, CDR1 is SEHNR and CDR2 is FQNEAQ (reference sequence). The CDR3 region has the DNA TGTGCCAGCAGCTTACTTGGGCCAGGGATGGGCACTGAAGCTTTCTTT. As protein: CASSLLGPGMGTEAFF.

The chain links TRBV6-5 to TRBJ1-4; D remains unclear. The CDR3 is 14 residues long. V was trimmed by 8 bases and J by 0 bases, leaving 10 bases between them. The germline V gene encodes CDR1 MNHEY and CDR2 SVGAGI. The CDR3 loop reads CASAAGSTNEKLFF. The DNA of the CDR3 is TGTGCCAGCGCCGCCGGTTCAACTAATGAAAAACTGTTTTTT.

V is TRBV27 and J is TRBJ2-5; TRBD2 agrees at 8 bases. The CDR3 sequence is 15 residues long. The germline V gene has CDR1 MNHEY and CDR2 SMNVEV (reference sequence). V lost 6 bases, J lost 4 bases, and 10 bases stayed unmatched. CDR3 nucleotides: TGTGCCAGCAGAAGACGGGGGGGCCTGCGAGAGACCCAGTACTTC. Its protein is CASRRRGGLRETQYF.

This clone came up a few times. The rearrangement joins TRBV5-1 to TRBJ1-3, with D maybe TRBD1 (6 bases). The CDR3 is made up of 14 amino acids. The V gene lost 5 bases and the J gene lost 10 bases, with 19 bases spanning the gap. Germline-derived CDR1 and CDR2 are SGHRS and YFSETQ. The CDR3 loop is CASRSQYTQGTIYF. In DNA form, the CDR3 reads TGCGCCAGCAGAAGTCAGTATACCCAGGGGACCATATATTTT.

V and J are TRBV27 and TRBJ1-1; 8 nucleotides align to TRBD1. The CDR3 has 17 amino acids. Losses at the gene ends were 5 bases for V and 3 bases for J; bases not matched to a gene: 14. Germline V gives CDR1 MNHEY, CDR2 SMNVEV (reference sequence). The CDR3 loop reads CASSPTGVRQTYTEAFF. DNA of the CDR3: TGTGCCAGCAGTCCGACAGGGGTTCGACAAACCTACACTGAAGCTTTCTTT.

V gene TRBV7-9 combines with J gene TRBJ1-6; TRBD1 matches at 7 bases. The CDR3 consists of 15 residues. Trimming cost V 6 bases and J 6 bases; bases outside gene matches: 8. Germline loops: CDR1 SEHNR, CDR2 FQNEAQ (reference sequence). The CDR3 region is CASRVGGASNSPLHF. The CDR3 bases are TGTGCCAGCAGGGTAGGGGGCGCTTCTAATTCACCCCTCCACTTT.

The chain joins TRBV10-1 to TRBJ1-2, with 7 positions matching TRBD1. V was clipped by 4 bases and J by 4 bases; unmatched bases: 3. CDR1 is WNHNN and CDR2 is SYGVQD in the germline V gene (reference sequence). CDR3 size: 13 residues. CDR3 sequence (DNA): TGCGCCAGCAGTGTGGGACAGACCTATGGCTACACCTTC. As protein: CASSVGQTYGYTF.

The chain uses TRBV6-5 and TRBJ2-7, with 8 bases matching TRBD1. The CDR3 extends over 12 amino acids. Germline assignment: CDR1 MNHEY and CDR2 SVGAGI. V trimming: 8 bases; J trimming: 6 bases; junction bases outside the gene matches: 6. The CDR3 sequence: CASRLGQGEQYF. DNA for the CDR3: TGTGCCAGCCGACTAGGACAGGGCGAGCAGTACTTC.

Concerning this clone itself: Other DNA sequences in this specimen translate into the identical CDR3. The chain's CDR3 is CASSLGGAGETQYF. DNA for the CDR3: TGTGCCAGCAGCTTAGGGGGGGCAGGAGAGACCCAGTACTTC. The chain is built from TRBV7-3 and TRBJ2-5, with TRBD2 as a possible D gene (7 bases). V lost 2 bases and J 4 bases, leaving 11 bases between the germline ends. Germline assignment: CDR1 SGHTA and CDR2 FQGTGA. This CDR3 has 14 residues.